A single sample is the source of the 16 T cell receptor beta chains below, sequenced in a study of cytomegalovirus exposure and HLA in healthy donors. Both 60 Vbeta primers and 13 Jbeta primers went into the PCR. The assay was immunoSEQ multiplex PCR, and TCRdb's table has in-frame clones only and misses some. This table holds roughly 98,000 clones, over 65% found once. Sequenced input: PBMCs. The source is a middle-aged man in good health and CMV-seronegative.

The chain links TRBV19 to TRBJ1-5; TRBD1 matches at 10 bases. This CDR3 region has 19 residues. From germline, CDR1 is LNHDA and CDR2 SQIVND (reference sequence). Trimming at V came to 3 bases and at J to 0 bases, leaving 11 bases not matched to a gene. The CDR3 bases are TGTGCCAGTAGTATCTTTCGGGGACAGGGGTTCACTAGCAATCAGCCCCAGCATTTT. It is translated as CASSIFRGQGFTSNQPQHF.

This chain uses TRBV11-2 with TRBJ2-7; D perhaps matches TRBD2 (5 bases). In germline, CDR1 is SGHAT, CDR2 FQNNGV. There are 12 residues in the CDR3. The V and J ends lost 5 bases and 4 bases respectively, with 9 bases between them. As DNA, the CDR3 is TGTGCCAGCAGCCTCTGGACTTACGAGCAGTACTTC. Its protein product is CASSLWTYEQYF.

The CDR3 DNA is TGCAGCGTTGCGGGGACAGGGGCCTACGAGCAGTACTTC. Its protein is CSVAGTGAYEQYF. This chain links TRBV29-1 with TRBJ2-7; 10 positions agree with TRBD1. The J segment lost 2 bases and the V segment lost 4 bases, leaving 2 bases of the junction unmatched. The CDR3 totals 13 residues. The germline CDR1 and CDR2 sequences are SQVTM and ANQGSEA.

The chain employs TRBV19 and TRBJ2-7, with 7 nucleotides matching TRBD1. The CDR3 is made up of 14 amino acids. V lost 6 bases and J lost 3; bases outside the gene matches: 8. The germline gives CDR1 LNHDA, CDR2 SQIVND (reference sequence). CDR3 coding DNA: TGTGCCAGTAGCGTGACAGGGACCGACTACGAGCAGTACTTC. Its translation is CASSVTGTDYEQYF. The full variable domain, in which reference TRBV19 and TRBJ2-7 provide the parts outside the CDR3, is DGGITQSPKYLFRKEGQNVTLSCEQNLNHDAMYWYRQDPGQGLRLIYYSQIVNDFQKGDIAEGYSVSREKKESFPLTVTSAQKNPTAFYLCASSVTGTDYEQYFGPGTRLTVT.

This clone appeared once. The junction departs from the called germline gene at one end, perhaps through a read error. The sample has other DNA sequences that encode this CDR3 too. The V and J genes are TRBV2 and TRBJ1-1, with 9 bases that match TRBD1. CDR1 is SNHLY and CDR2 is FYNNEI in the germline V gene. The CDR3 has 13 residues. The CDR3 DNA reads as TGTGCCAGCAGTGGAGACAGGGGGACTGAAGCCTTCTTT. Its translation is CASSGDRGTEAFF.

This clone was seen a single time. The chain combines TRBV9 with TRBJ2-2, with TRBD2 matching over 7 bases. The length of the CDR3 is 14 residues. Germline V gene data show CDR1 as SGDLS and CDR2 as YYNGEE. Germline trimming cut 7 bases from V and 0 bases from J; bases unmatched to any gene: 3. As DNA, the CDR3 is TGTGCCAGCGGGGGGAGGGCGAACACCGGGGAGCTGTTTTTT. Protein product: CASGGRANTGELFF.

V gene TRBV28 combines with J gene TRBJ2-7; 8 bases line up with TRBD1. Germline V gene sequence: CDR1 MDHEN, CDR2 SYDVKM. The CDR3 covers 14 residues. V lost 6 bases, J lost 0 bases, and 4 bases stayed unmatched. DNA for the CDR3: TGTGCCAGCAGGCTTGACAGGGGCTCCTACGAGCAGTACTTC. This translates into CASRLDRGSYEQYF.

The chain employs TRBV9 and TRBJ2-7; 9 nucleotides line up with TRBD1. CDR3 length: 15 amino acids. The V gene end was trimmed by 4 bases and the J gene end by 2 bases; junction bases not matched to a gene: 7. The V gene's germline CDR1 is SGDLS and CDR2 YYNGEE. CDR3 in amino acids: CASSPKDRGPYEQYF. The CDR3, as DNA: TGTGCCAGCAGCCCAAAGGACAGGGGTCCCTACGAGCAGTACTTC.

This chain uses TRBV5-4 with TRBJ2-3; 7 positions match TRBD1. Losses at the gene ends were 0 bases for V and 1 base for J; bases not matched to a gene: 5. The CDR3 is 16 residues long. Germline values: CDR1 SGHNT, CDR2 YYREEE (reference sequence). The chain's CDR3 is CASSLVQGVGTDTQYF. The CDR3 DNA reads as TGTGCCAGCAGCTTGGTGCAGGGGGTGGGCACAGATACGCAGTATTTT.

This rearrangement joins TRBV5-6 to TRBJ1-4; D remains ambiguous. Germline lookup yields CDR1 SGHDT and CDR2 YYEEEE. Trimming left V 2 bases short and J 0 bases short, with 5 bases between. The CDR3 spans 14 residues. The CDR3 spells CASSFRATNEKLFF. DNA for the CDR3: TGTGCCAGCAGCTTTCGGGCAACTAATGAAAAACTGTTTTTT.

The chain has TRBV7-9 and TRBJ1-4; a possible D gene is TRBD1 (6 bases). Trimming pared 5 bases from V and 7 bases from J, leaving 17 bases between. This CDR3 contains 15 residues. The germline CDR1 and CDR2 sequences are SEHNR and FQNEAQ (reference sequence). This CDR3 is CASSLGGDSGEKLFF. CDR3 bases: TGTGCCAGCAGCCTAGGGGGGGATTCCGGTGAAAAACTGTTTTTT. Full variable domain (rest looked up from reference TRBV7-9 and TRBJ1-4): DTGVSQNPRHKITKRGQNVTFRCDPISEHNRLYWYRQTLGQGPEFLTYFQNEAQLEKSRLLSDRFSAERPKGSFSTLEIQRTEQGDSAMYLCASSLGGDSGEKLFFGSGTQLSVL.

The chain uses TRBV5-1 and TRBJ2-5; 12 bases are shared with TRBD2. This CDR3 is built from 17 residues. The V and J ends lost 0 bases and 1 base, in that order; junction bases with no gene match: 4. The germline CDR1 and CDR2 sequences are SGHRS and YFSETQ. Here the CDR3 DNA reads TGCGCCAGCAGCTTGGCTGCTAGCGGGAGGGCCCAAGAGACCCAGTACTTC. It is translated as CASSLAASGRAQETQYF.

The chain links TRBV7-6 to TRBJ2-5, with TRBD1 as a possible D gene (6 bases). The last part of the DNA fits TRBJ2-7 better; the J call may be wrong. Per the germline V gene, CDR1 is SGHVS and CDR2 is FNYEAQ. The CDR3 sequence is 16 residues long. In nucleotides, the CDR3 is TGTGCCAGCAGCTTAGCGTCAGGGGCACAGTCCTACGAGCAGTACTTC. Translation gives CASSLASGAQSYEQYF.

J is TRBJ2-1 and V is TRBV11-2; 8 nucleotides agree with TRBD2. Germline lookup yields CDR1 SGHAT and CDR2 FQNNGV. V shed 3 bases and J 2 bases; nucleotides not matched to a gene: 3. This CDR3 is built from 15 residues. The CDR3 sequence is CASSFGGRTYNEQFF. The DNA for the CDR3 is TGTGCCAGCAGCTTCGGCGGGAGGACCTACAATGAGCAGTTCTTC.

The chain uses TRBV6-6 and TRBJ2-2; D may be TRBD2 (6 bases). The V gene lost 0 bases and the J gene lost 3 bases, with 8 bases spanning the gap. The CDR3 is 15 amino acids. CDR1 and CDR2 (germline): MNHNY, SVGAGI (reference sequence). DNA for the CDR3: TGTGCCAGCAGTTACTCAGGGGACTACACCGGGGAGCTGTTTTTT. This sequence encodes CASSYSGDYTGELFF.

The V call is TRBV18, the J call TRBJ2-7, with TRBD1 matching over 7 bases. Per the germline V gene, CDR1 is KGHSH and CDR2 is LQKENI. The CDR3 sequence is 14 residues long. Germline trimming cut 4 bases from V and 3 bases from J; bases unmatched to any gene: 6. CDR3 in DNA: TGTGCCAGCTCACTTTTCCGGGACAGCTACGAGCAGTACTTC. Its translation is CASSLFRDSYEQYF.